The 7 T cell receptor beta chains below come from one sample, sequenced in a study of T-cell reconstitution after alpha-beta-depleted transplantation in children. Library preparation (for TCRbeta) was performed with unique molecular identifiers. TCRdb recomputed calls from the PCR reads with MiXCR, one row per CDR3 protein. The profile shows more than 400,000 distinct CDR3 sequences, roughly 11% of them singletons. The sample consisted of PBMCs, mostly from graft donor cells, taken 180 days after TCRalphabeta/CD19-depleted stem cell transplant. The source of these receptors is a female patient aged 2-10 years who had a stem cell transplant for aplastic anemia, so the T cells may come from the graft donor.

CDR3 region: CASGLTSGRGNYGYTF. CDR3 sequence (DNA): TGTGCTAGTGGTTTGACCAGCGGCAGGGGAAACTATGGCTACACCTTC. The V and J genes are TRBV12-5 and TRBJ1-2; maybe TRBD1 (6 bases). Trimming pared 2 bases from V and 2 bases from J, leaving 15 bases between. The CDR3 contains 16 residues. Germline V gene lookup returns CDR1 LGHNT and CDR2 FRNRAP.

This clonotype has only a few counts. The rearrangement links TRBV19 to TRBJ1-5; D is perhaps TRBD1 (5 bases). The V end lost 5 bases, the J end lost 4 bases, and 21 bases lay between the germline ends. This CDR3 has 17 residues. The V gene's germline CDR1 is LNHDA and CDR2 SQIVND (reference sequence). The DNA for the CDR3 is TGTGCCAGTAGTCCGAGAGTGGGAGGGGATCGTAATCAGCCCCAGCATTTT. Amino acids: CASSPRVGGDRNQPQHF.

This clonotype came up a few times. J is TRBJ2-3 and V is TRBV9; 9 positions agree with TRBD2. The CDR3 totals 22 residues. Germline V gene lookup returns CDR1 SGDLS and CDR2 YYNGEE. V lost 3 bases to trimming and J lost 0 bases; unmatched junction nucleotides: 23. CDR3 nucleotides: TGTGCCAGCAGCGGGGATTCTTGGGGACTAGCCTCATCCCGACTGAGCACAGATACGCAGTATTTT. It is translated as CASSGDSWGLASSRLSTDTQYF.

This clonotype came up a few times. CDR3 nucleotide sequence: TGCAGTGCGCGAACGGGAGTAGGGTACGAGCAGTACTTC. It encodes CSARTGVGYEQYF. V gene TRBV20-1 combines with J gene TRBJ2-7; TRBD2 is a possible D gene (6 bases). V lost 6 bases, J lost 4 bases, and 16 bases lay in between. Germline assignment: CDR1 DFQATT and CDR2 SNEGSKA (reference sequence). This CDR3 is 13 amino acids long.

The V and J genes are TRBV12-3 or TRBV12-4 and TRBJ1-4; 7 positions match TRBD1. The CDR3 covers 14 residues. Trimming at V came to 6 bases and at J to 8 bases, leaving 9 bases not matched to a gene. CDR3 sequence: CASSRDRDLEKLFF. CDR3 DNA sequence: TGTGCCAGCAGCCGAGACAGGGACCTGGAAAAACTGTTTTTT.

The chain carries TRBV20-1 and TRBJ2-5; the D gene is possibly TRBD1 (6 bases). Deletions cut 6 bases from V and 1 base from J, with 18 bases between. The CDR3 is made up of 15 amino acids. The germline gives CDR1 DFQATT, CDR2 SNEGSKA (reference sequence). The CDR3 loop is CSASGAWGLQETQYF. CDR3 sequence (DNA): TGCAGTGCCTCAGGGGCCTGGGGGCTCCAAGAGACCCAGTACTTC.

This clonotype was detected a few times. V gene TRBV6-1 combines with J gene TRBJ1-4; D remains ambiguous. From germline, CDR1 is MNHNS and CDR2 SASEGT. With 4 bases removed from V and 5 bases from J, the gap between germline ends came to 11 bases. This CDR3 is built from 14 residues. The CDR3 bases are TGTGCCAGCAGTGGGGAGGGAGCCAATGAAAAACTGTTTTTT. It codes for CASSGEGANEKLFF.